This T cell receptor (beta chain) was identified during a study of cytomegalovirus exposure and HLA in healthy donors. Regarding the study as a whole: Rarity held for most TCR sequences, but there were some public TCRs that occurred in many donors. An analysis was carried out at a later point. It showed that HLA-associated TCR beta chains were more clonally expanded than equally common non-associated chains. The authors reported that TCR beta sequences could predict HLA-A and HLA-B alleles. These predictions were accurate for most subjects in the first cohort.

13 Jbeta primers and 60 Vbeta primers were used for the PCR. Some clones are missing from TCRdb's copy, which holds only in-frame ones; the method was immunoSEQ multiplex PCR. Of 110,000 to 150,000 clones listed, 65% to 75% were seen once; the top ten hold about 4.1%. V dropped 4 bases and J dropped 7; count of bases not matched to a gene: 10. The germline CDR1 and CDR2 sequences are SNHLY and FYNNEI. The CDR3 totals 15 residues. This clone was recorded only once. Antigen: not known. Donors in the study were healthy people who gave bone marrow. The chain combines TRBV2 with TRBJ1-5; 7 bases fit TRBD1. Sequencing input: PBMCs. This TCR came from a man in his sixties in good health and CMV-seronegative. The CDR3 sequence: CASSVNRGLGQPQHF. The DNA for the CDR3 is TGTGCCAGCAGTGTAAACAGGGGCTTGGGCCAGCCCCAGCATTTT.